The 22 T cell receptor beta chains below were found in one sample sequenced in a study of cytomegalovirus exposure and HLA in healthy donors (dated by TCRdb to 2017 to 2019). Library preparation used the immunoSEQ multiplex PCR assay. For the multiplex PCR, a mixture combining 60 forward primers for TCR Vbeta segments and 13 reverse primers for TCR Jbeta segments was used. Held by TCRdb, this immuneACCESS table contains in-frame sequences only and omits some clones. Under half of the omission traces to an unresolved V gene where checked; the cause of the rest is unknown. Across this sample there are about 200,000 clones, with 70% seen only once. The ten largest clonotypes hold 2.6% of the sample. The sequencing input was PBMCs. All receptors derive from a man aged 35 to 55 in good health and CMV-seropositive.

Only a few counts were recorded for this clone. The V call is TRBV19, the J call TRBJ2-2, with TRBD2 as a possible D gene (6 bases). Germline CDR1 reads LNHDA; CDR2 reads SQIVND (reference sequence). There are 15 residues in the CDR3. The ends were cut back, 6 bases at V and 5 bases at J, with 16 bases in the middle. CDR3 in amino acids: CASSPGLARTGELFF. The DNA of the CDR3 is TGTGCCAGTAGCCCGGGACTCGCCCGGACCGGGGAGCTGTTTTTT.

The rearrangement links TRBV7-9 to TRBJ1-1; unclear D gene. The CDR3 sequence is 12 residues long. Germline V gene sequence: CDR1 SEHNR, CDR2 FQNEAQ (reference sequence). Trimming pared 1 base from V and 7 bases from J, leaving 7 bases between. Here the CDR3 reads CASSLVLSEAFF. CDR3 DNA: TGTGCCAGCAGCTTAGTTCTCAGTGAAGCTTTCTTT.

The V call is TRBV6-4, the J call TRBJ1-2; maybe TRBD1 (5 bases). The CDR3 has 14 residues. The germline CDR1 and CDR2 sequences are MRHNA and SNTAGT. V dropped 6 bases and J dropped 2 bases, with 13 bases sitting between them. In DNA form, the CDR3 reads TGTGCCAGCAGACCACGGGGGGAGAACTATGGCTACACCTTC. The encoded protein is CASRPRGENYGYTF.

The rearrangement uses TRBV28 and TRBJ2-7; weak D call: TRBD2 (5 bases). The CDR3 sequence is 12 residues long. V lost 7 bases and J lost 6, with 13 bases in between. Germline loops: CDR1 MDHEN, CDR2 SYDVKM. The CDR3 nucleotides are TGTGCCAGCACTGTAGCTCGGGGCGAGCAGTACTTC. Its protein product is CASTVARGEQYF.

The CDR3 sequence: CASSPKRGATYEQYF. The CDR3 DNA reads TGCGCCAGCAGCCCCAAGCGGGGGGCCACCTACGAGCAGTACTTC. V gene TRBV4-1 combines with J gene TRBJ2-7; 9 bases map to TRBD2. Germline CDR1 and CDR2: MGHRA and YSYEKL. The CDR3 loop spans 15 amino acids. The V and J ends lost 4 bases and 2 bases, in that order; junction bases with no gene match: 6.

The J gene is TRBJ2-1, the V gene TRBV5-6, with 9 bases matching TRBD2. From germline, CDR1 is SGHDT and CDR2 YYEEEE. CDR3 size: 15 residues. V lost 0 bases, J lost 4 bases, and 2 bases stayed unmatched. DNA for the CDR3: TGTGCCAGCAGCTTGGGCGGGGGGGCTTACAATGAGCAGTTCTTC. This gives the protein CASSLGGGAYNEQFF.

In its sample, this clone was seen once. The J gene is TRBJ1-2, the V gene TRBV7-9; no definite D call. The germline V gene has CDR1 SEHNR and CDR2 FQNEAQ (reference sequence). CDR3 length: 11 amino acids. V lost 8 bases to trimming and J lost 4 bases, with 8 bases between them. CDR3 in amino acids: CASGQTYGYTF. The CDR3 DNA reads TGTGCCAGCGGGCAGACCTATGGCTACACCTTC.

This clone was recorded only once. V is TRBV11-2 and J is TRBJ2-2, with TRBD1 identical over 10 bases. Germline-derived CDR1 and CDR2 are SGHAT and FQNNGV. The CDR3 sequence is 15 residues long. Germline trimming cut 6 bases from V and 4 bases from J; bases unmatched to any gene: 5. The CDR3 spells CASRPGTGATGELFF. The CDR3 DNA reads TGTGCCAGCAGACCCGGGACAGGGGCCACCGGGGAGCTGTTTTTT.

V and J are TRBV7-9 and TRBJ2-7; 7 nucleotides line up with TRBD2. This CDR3 contains 15 residues. The V segment lost 5 bases and the J segment 4 bases; nucleotides outside the gene matches: 11. Germline V gene sequence: CDR1 SEHNR, CDR2 FQNEAQ (reference sequence). CDR3 region: CASSPPGRVSYEQYF. The CDR3 nucleotides are TGTGCCAGCAGCCCCCCGGGGAGGGTTTCGTACGAGCAGTACTTC.

Only a few counts were recorded for this clone. This rearrangement joins TRBV5-1 to TRBJ1-4; D perhaps matches TRBD1 (6 bases). V shed 4 bases and J shed 4 bases, with 11 bases lying between them. The CDR3 consists of 14 residues. CDR1 is SGHRS, CDR2 YFSETQ, per germline. The CDR3 nucleotides are TGCGCCAGCAGCGACGGACAGAGTAATGAAAAACTGTTTTTT. Residues: CASSDGQSNEKLFF.

The V and J genes are TRBV19 and TRBJ2-7; 11 bases agree with TRBD1. This CDR3 is built from 15 residues. CDR1 is LNHDA and CDR2 is SQIVND in the germline V gene (reference sequence). V trimming: 5 bases; J trimming: 3 bases; junction bases outside the gene matches: 6. CDR3 DNA sequence: TGTGCCAGTAGTCCTCGCGGGACAGGGGGCTACGAGCAGTACTTC. Protein: CASSPRGTGGYEQYF.

This rearrangement joins TRBV5-1 to TRBJ2-3; TRBD1 matches 9 bases. Germline V CDR1 and CDR2: SGHRS, YFSETQ. This CDR3 contains 15 residues. The J segment lost 1 base and the V segment lost 4 bases, leaving 4 bases of the junction unmatched. CDR3 residues: CASSPGQGGTDTQYF. DNA for the CDR3: TGCGCCAGCAGCCCGGGACAGGGAGGCACAGATACGCAGTATTTT.

The chain recombines TRBV9 with TRBJ2-7; weak D call: TRBD2 (7 bases). The germline V gene has CDR1 SGDLS and CDR2 YYNGEE. This CDR3 is built from 15 residues. The V end lost 3 bases, the J end lost 6 bases, and 19 bases lay between the germline ends. CDR3 residues: CASSAGSGGPPEQYF. The CDR3 coding sequence is TGTGCCAGCAGCGCTGGGTCGGGGGGCCCACCCGAGCAGTACTTC.

This chain links TRBV7-2 with TRBJ2-2; D is perhaps TRBD1 (5 bases). The CDR3 runs 14 residues. The V gene lost 6 bases and the J gene lost 6 bases, with 14 bases spanning the gap. Germline V lookup: CDR1 SGHTA, CDR2 FQGNSA. For the CDR3, the DNA is TGTGCCAGCAGACCTACTCCAGGGTCCGGGGAGCTGTTTTTT. It yields the protein CASRPTPGSGELFF.

CDR3 protein: CASGLNPDTQYF. CDR3 in DNA: TGTGCTAGTGGTCTAAATCCAGATACGCAGTATTTT. The chain recombines TRBV12-5 with TRBJ2-3; D gene unclear. The CDR3 length is 12 residues. Germline V CDR1 and CDR2: LGHNT, FRNRAP. The germline V and J ends were trimmed by 5 bases and 4 bases, with 7 bases remaining between them.

The chain has TRBV4-2 and TRBJ1-2; D is unclear. The CDR3 spans 15 residues. Between the trimmed V and J ends, which lost 0 bases and 8 bases, there was a span of 16 bases. Germline V CDR1 and CDR2: LGHNA, YNFKEQ. CDR3 bases: TGTGCCAGCAGCCAAGATCGGGCTCAGCGGGGAGGCTACACCTTC. It specifies CASSQDRAQRGGYTF.

The V gene is TRBV6-5, the J gene TRBJ1-6; no clear D. This CDR3 is 13 amino acids long. Trimming removed 10 bases at V and 8 bases at J, with 15 bases between. CDR1 and CDR2 (germline): MNHEY, SVGAGI. CDR3 coding DNA: TGTGCCACCATGAGGTTGGAGGATTCACCCCTCCACTTT. This encodes CATMRLEDSPLHF.

This clone has more than one count but fewer than ten. The V gene is TRBV27, the J gene TRBJ2-7, with 8 bases aligning to TRBD1. The CDR3 runs 16 residues. CDR1 MNHEY and CDR2 SMNVEV come from the germline V gene (reference sequence). Trimming cost V 3 bases and J 0 bases; bases outside gene matches: 7. For the CDR3, the DNA is TGTGCCAGCAGTTTCCGCAGGGGGCTCTACTCCTACGAGCAGTACTTC. Protein: CASSFRRGLYSYEQYF.

The gene calls are TRBV6-1 and TRBJ2-3, with 9 bases fitting TRBD2. The CDR3 contains 15 residues. From germline, CDR1 is MNHNS and CDR2 SASEGT. V lost 1 base, J lost 3 bases, and 2 bases stayed unmatched. CDR3 bases: TGTGCCAGCAGTGAAGAGGCGGGGGGGACAGATACGCAGTATTTT. This sequence encodes CASSEEAGGTDTQYF.

This clone was found once. The rearrangement joins TRBV5-4 to TRBJ2-1, with TRBD1 as a possible D gene (5 bases). Trimming shortened V by 3 bases and J by 9 bases, and 7 bases separated the two germline ends. The CDR3 consists of 11 residues. Germline V CDR1 and CDR2: SGHNT, YYREEE (reference sequence). CDR3 bases: TGTGCCAGCAGCTCGACAGTTGAGCAGTTCTTC. Translated, it gives CASSSTVEQFF.

The rearrangement links TRBV6-5 to TRBJ2-5, with D perhaps matching TRBD2 (7 bases). Germline V gives CDR1 MNHEY, CDR2 SVGAGI. Trimming left V 5 bases short and J 4 bases short, with 17 bases between. This CDR3 region has 15 residues. CDR3 loop: CASSKGVERGETQYF. The CDR3 bases are TGTGCCAGCAGTAAGGGGGTTGAGCGGGGAGAGACCCAGTACTTC.

This clone came up a few times. V and J are TRBV25-1 and TRBJ1-2; D may be TRBD1 (5 bases). The CDR3 consists of 15 residues. Germline-derived CDR1 and CDR2 are MGHDK and SYGVNS. V lost 1 base, J lost 3 bases, and 12 bases lay in between. The CDR3 DNA sequence: TGTGCCAGCAGTGAATGGTCCGAGACAGACTATGGCTACACCTTC. Translating it yields CASSEWSETDYGYTF.